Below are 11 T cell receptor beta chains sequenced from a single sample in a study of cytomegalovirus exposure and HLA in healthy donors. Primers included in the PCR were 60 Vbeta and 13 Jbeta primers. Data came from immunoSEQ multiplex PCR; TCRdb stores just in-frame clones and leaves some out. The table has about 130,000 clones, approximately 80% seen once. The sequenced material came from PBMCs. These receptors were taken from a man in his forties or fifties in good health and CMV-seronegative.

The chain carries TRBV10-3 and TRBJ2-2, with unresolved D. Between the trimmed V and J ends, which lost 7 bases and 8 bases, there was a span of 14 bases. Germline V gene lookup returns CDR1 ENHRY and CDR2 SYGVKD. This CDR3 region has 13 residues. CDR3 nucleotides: TGTGCCATCACCCAAGCATCGCCAGGGGAGCTGTTTTTT. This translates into CAITQASPGELFF.

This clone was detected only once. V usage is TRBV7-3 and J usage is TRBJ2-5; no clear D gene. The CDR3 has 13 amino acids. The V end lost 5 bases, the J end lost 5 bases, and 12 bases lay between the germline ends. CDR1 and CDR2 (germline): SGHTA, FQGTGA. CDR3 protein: CASSQGALETQYF. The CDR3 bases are TGTGCCAGCAGCCAAGGAGCGCTTGAGACCCAGTACTTC. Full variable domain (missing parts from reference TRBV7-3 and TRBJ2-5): GAGVSQTPSNKVTEKGKYVELRCDPISGHTALYWYRQSLGQGPEFLIYFQGTGAADDSGLPNDRFFAVRPEGSVSTLKIQRTERGDSAVYLCASSQGALETQYFGPGTRLLVL.

The CDR3 coding sequence is TGTGCCTGGAGTGTTACCCCGGGGACAGGGGGCAATCAGCCCCAGCATTTT. Translated, it gives CAWSVTPGTGGNQPQHF. The chain is built from TRBV30 and TRBJ1-5, with 10 bases aligning to TRBD1. The CDR3 is 17 amino acids. V was pared by 0 bases and J by 2 bases, with 7 bases of the junction left unmatched. Germline assignment: CDR1 GTSNPN and CDR2 SVGIG (reference sequence).

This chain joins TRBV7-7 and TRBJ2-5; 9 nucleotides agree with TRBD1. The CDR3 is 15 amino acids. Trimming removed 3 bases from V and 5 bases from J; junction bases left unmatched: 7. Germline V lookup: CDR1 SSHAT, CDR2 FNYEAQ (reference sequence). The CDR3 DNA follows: TGTGCCAGCAGCTTGGCCGGGACAGGGCTGGAGACCCAGTACTTC. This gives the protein CASSLAGTGLETQYF.

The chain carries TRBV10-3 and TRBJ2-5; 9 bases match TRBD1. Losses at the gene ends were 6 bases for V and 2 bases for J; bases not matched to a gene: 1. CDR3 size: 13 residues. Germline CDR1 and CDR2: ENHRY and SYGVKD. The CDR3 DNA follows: TGTGCCATCAGAGGACAGGGGCAAGAGACCCAGTACTTC. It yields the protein CAIRGQGQETQYF.

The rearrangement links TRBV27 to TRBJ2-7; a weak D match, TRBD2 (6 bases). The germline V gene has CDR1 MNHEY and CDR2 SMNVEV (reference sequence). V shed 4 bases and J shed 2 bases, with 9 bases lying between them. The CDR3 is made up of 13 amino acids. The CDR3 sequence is CASSWGLTYEQYF. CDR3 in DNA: TGTGCCAGCAGTTGGGGACTTACCTACGAGCAGTACTTC.

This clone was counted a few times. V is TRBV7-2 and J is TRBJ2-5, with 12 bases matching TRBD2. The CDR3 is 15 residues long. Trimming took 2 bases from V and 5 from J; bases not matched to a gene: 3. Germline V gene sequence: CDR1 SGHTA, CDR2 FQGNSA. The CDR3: CASSLSLAGGETQYF. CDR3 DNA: TGTGCCAGCAGCTTATCCCTAGCGGGAGGGGAGACCCAGTACTTC.

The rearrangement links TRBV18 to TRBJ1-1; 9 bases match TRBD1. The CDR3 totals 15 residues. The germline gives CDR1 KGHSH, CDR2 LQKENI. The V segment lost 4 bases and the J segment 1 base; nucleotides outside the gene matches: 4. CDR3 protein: CASSQGTGWNTEAFF. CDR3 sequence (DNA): TGTGCCAGCTCACAAGGGACAGGGTGGAACACTGAAGCTTTCTTT.

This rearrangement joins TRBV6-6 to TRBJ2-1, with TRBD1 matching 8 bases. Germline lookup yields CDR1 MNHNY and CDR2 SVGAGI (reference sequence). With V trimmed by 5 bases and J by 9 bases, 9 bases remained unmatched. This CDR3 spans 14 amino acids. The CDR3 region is CASSSDRGLGEQFF. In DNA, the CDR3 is TGTGCCAGCAGTAGCGACAGGGGCCTGGGTGAGCAGTTCTTC.

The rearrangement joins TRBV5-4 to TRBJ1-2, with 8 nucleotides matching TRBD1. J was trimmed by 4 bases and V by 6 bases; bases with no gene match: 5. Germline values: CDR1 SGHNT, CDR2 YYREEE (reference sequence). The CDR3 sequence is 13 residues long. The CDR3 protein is CASNFDRGYGYTF. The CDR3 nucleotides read TGTGCCAGCAACTTTGACAGGGGCTATGGCTACACCTTC. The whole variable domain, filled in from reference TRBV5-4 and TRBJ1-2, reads ETGVTQSPTHLIKTRGQQVTLRCSSQSGHNTVSWYQQALGQGPQFIFQYYREEENGRGNFPPRFSGLQFPNYSSELNVNALELDDSALYLCASNFDRGYGYTFGSGTRLTVV.

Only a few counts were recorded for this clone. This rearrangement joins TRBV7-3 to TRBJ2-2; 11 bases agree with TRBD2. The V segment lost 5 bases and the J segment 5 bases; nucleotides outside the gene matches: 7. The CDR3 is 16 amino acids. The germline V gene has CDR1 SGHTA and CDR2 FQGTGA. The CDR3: CASSPTSGSGTGELFF. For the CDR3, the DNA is TGTGCCAGCAGCCCAACTAGCGGGAGCGGTACCGGGGAGCTGTTTTTT.